This T cell receptor (beta chain) was recorded in a study of blood T cells in healthy people across ages. Findings and caveats of the study: Diversity was estimated from one million T cells, and these estimates were considered underestimates. Older individuals had lower TCR beta diversity per million T cells (the decline was roughly linear). The lack of PBMC sorting stopped any conclusive naive versus antigen-experienced comparison.

The authors ran a second PCR of roughly 6 to 11 cycles using a sample-barcoded 5' primer and a J-beta primer mix. MiXCR, applied by TCRdb to the 5' RACE reads, yields one record per CDR3 protein. In the table there are around 710,000 distinct CDR3 sequences, 40% to 45% of which are singletons. The CDR3 consists of 15 residues. Trimming stripped 4 bases from V and 2 bases from J, with 12 bases between. CDR1 is ENHRY, CDR2 SYGVKD, per germline. This clonotype was picked up many times. What it binds is unknown. The chain joins TRBV10-3 to TRBJ1-5; D is perhaps TRBD1 (6 bases). The specimen sequenced was blood. This clonotype originated in a woman between 55 and 75 years old in good health. The CDR3 sequence: CAISGQERGNQPQHF. The CDR3 coding sequence is TGTGCCATCAGTGGACAGGAGAGAGGCAATCAGCCCCAGCATTTT.